The entry below describes one TCR beta chain. Assignments of participants to cohorts depended upon their own reported clinical history. This CDR3 region has 16 residues. Trimming took 0 bases from V and 8 from J; bases not matched to a gene: 12. Germline CDR1 and CDR2: MNHEY and SVGAGI. The sample comes from a study of blood T cell repertoires in COVID-19. Original processing methods: Amplification of reference gene primers was used by the study to estimate nucleated cell counts. Data came from immunoSEQ multiplex PCR; TCRdb stores just in-frame clones and leaves some out. V and J calls and clone size come straight from that table; D and trimming were deduced from the DNA. The repertoire holds approximately 240,000 clones, with under 95% as singletons.

The specimen sequenced was PBMCs or T cells enriched from blood (not recorded which). The chain joins TRBV6-5 to TRBJ1-2; 7 bases match TRBD1. The receptor's source is a woman under 30 who had recovered from COVID-19. The CDR3 loop reads CASSYSYRGHVVGYTF. DNA for the CDR3: TGTGCCAGCAGTTACTCGTACAGGGGCCATGTGGTGGGCTACACCTTC.